A single T cell receptor (beta chain) is shown here with its context. This record belongs to a study of blood T cell repertoires in COVID-19. Each participant's cohort was designated according to participant-reported clinical history. Cohort 3 donors were reported recovered after two negative PCRs, clearance, or symptom resolution. Per the germline V gene, CDR1 is SGHVS and CDR2 is FNYEAQ. The CDR3 is 13 amino acids. Trimming stripped 3 bases from V and 2 bases from J, with 5 bases between. This table comes from immunoSEQ multiplex PCR, and its TCRdb copy is limited to in-frame clones, with some not included. The sample records some 160,000 clones, about 80% being singletons.

The V call is TRBV7-6, the J call TRBJ2-4; D call uncertain. The sequence was obtained from a woman aged 55-69 years who had recovered from COVID-19. The specimen sequenced was PBMCs or T cells enriched from blood (not recorded which). DNA for the CDR3: TGTGCCAGCAGCTTCAGTTCCAAAAACATTCAGTACTTC. It translates to CASSFSSKNIQYF.